The clone carrying this T cell receptor beta chain has a handful of counts. These data are taken from a study of blood T cell repertoires in COVID-19. The table came from immunoSEQ multiplex PCR; TCRdb's copy has only in-frame clones and leaves some out. Of some 300,000 clones listed, more than 85% are singletons. CDR1 is SGDLS, CDR2 YYNGEE, per germline. This CDR3 has 14 residues. Between the trimmed V and J ends, which lost 4 bases and 0 bases, there was a span of 9 bases. This receptor was identified in a man between 70 and 80 years old with acute or convalescent COVID-19. Sequencing was carried out using peripheral blood. V is TRBV9 and J is TRBJ2-3; D is possibly TRBD2 (7 bases). The CDR3 DNA sequence: TGTGCCAGCAGCAGGGGGGGGAGCACAGATACGCAGTATTTT. Translating gives CASSRGGSTDTQYF.